These T cell receptor beta chains were read from a single sample in a study of T cell responses to AZD1222 COVID-19 vaccine. The repertoire was sequenced with immunoSEQ multiplex PCR; TCRdb's copy has only in-frame clones and lacks some. The repertoire holds about 160,000 clones, with 88% as singletons. The sample was peripheral blood, taken on day 0 of AZD1222 vaccination. The source is an adult in good health. Both conserved end residues are part of each CDR3. The order of the fields is D gene, J gene, clone size, V gene, CDR3 DNA, CDR3 protein. D genes are given only for firm matches. Not every row has a clone size; where given, it reads once, few, many or a size class.

D gene: .
J gene: TRBJ1-6
clone size: once
V gene: TRBV30
CDR3 DNA: TGTGCCTGGAGTTCGGGGGCCGGGTCACCCCTCCACTTT
CDR3 protein: CAWSSGAGSPLHF

D gene: TRBD1
J gene: TRBJ2-7
clone size: .
V gene: TRBV10-2
CDR3 DNA: TGCGCCAGCAGCCGGGACAGGGGCTACGAGCAGTACTTC
CDR3 protein: CASSRDRGYEQYF

D gene: .
J gene: TRBJ1-3
clone size: .
V gene: TRBV28
CDR3 DNA: TGTGCCAGCAGCTCCCCAACCAGCGCTGGAAACACCATATATTTT
CDR3 protein: CASSSPTSAGNTIYF

D gene: TRBD1
J gene: TRBJ1-4
clone size: few
V gene: TRBV15
CDR3 DNA: TGTGCCACCCGGGACAGACGGGATGAAAAACTGTTTTTT
CDR3 protein: CATRDRRDEKLFF

D gene: TRBD2
J gene: TRBJ2-7
clone size: .
V gene: TRBV6-2/TRBV6-3
CDR3 DNA: TGTGCCAGCAGTCCATCCGGGACTAGCGGGAGTTACGAGCAGTACTTC
CDR3 protein: CASSPSGTSGSYEQYF

D gene: .
J gene: TRBJ2-7
clone size: .
V gene: TRBV6-5
CDR3 DNA: TGTGCCAGCAGTTACTATGGTGGGGGGCAGTACTTC
CDR3 protein: CASSYYGGGQYF

D gene: .
J gene: TRBJ2-7
clone size: .
V gene: TRBV13
CDR3 DNA: TGTGCCAGCAGCTCGATAGGACAGCCTACCTACGAGCAGTACTTC
CDR3 protein: CASSSIGQPTYEQYF

D gene: TRBD1
J gene: TRBJ1-1
clone size: .
V gene: TRBV27
CDR3 DNA: TGTGCCAGCAGTTGGGGACAGGGGGTCACTGAAGCTTTCTTT
CDR3 protein: CASSWGQGVTEAFF

D gene: TRBD2
J gene: TRBJ2-1
clone size: .
V gene: TRBV6-6
CDR3 DNA: TGTGCCAGCAGCCTACGGGGGGAGCGCTTTCTCTTC
CDR3 protein: CASSLRGERFLF

D gene: .
J gene: TRBJ1-5
clone size: .
V gene: TRBV5-8
CDR3 DNA: TGTGCCAGCAGCTTGTATCTCACGGGGGCCAATCAGCCCCAGCATTTT
CDR3 protein: CASSLYLTGANQPQHF

D gene: TRBD1
J gene: TRBJ1-2
clone size: .
V gene: TRBV19
CDR3 DNA: TGTGCCAGTAGGGGGACAGGTTCGCCCTACACCTTC
CDR3 protein: CASRGTGSPYTF

D gene: .
J gene: TRBJ2-1
clone size: .
V gene: TRBV6-2/TRBV6-3
CDR3 DNA: TGTGCCAGCAGTTACTCGAAGGGTGAAAGCGGCAATGAGCAGTTCTTC
CDR3 protein: CASSYSKGESGNEQFF

D gene: .
J gene: TRBJ1-1
clone size: .
V gene: TRBV28
CDR3 DNA: TGTGCCAACGGGCCAGCAAACACTGAAGCTTTCTTT
CDR3 protein: CANGPANTEAFF

D gene: TRBD1
J gene: TRBJ1-2
clone size: .
V gene: TRBV10-3
CDR3 DNA: TGTGCCATCAGTCCCACCGGGACAGGGAATAATGGCTACACCTTC
CDR3 protein: CAISPTGTGNNGYTF

D gene: TRBD2
J gene: TRBJ2-7
clone size: .
V gene: TRBV7-2
CDR3 DNA: TGTGCCAGCAGCTTAGGGACTAGCGTCACCTACGAGCAGTACTTC
CDR3 protein: CASSLGTSVTYEQYF

D gene: TRBD2
J gene: TRBJ2-1
clone size: .
V gene: TRBV10-3
CDR3 DNA: TGTGCCATCAGTGAGTCCCTAGCGGGGGCCAATGAGCAGTTCTTC
CDR3 protein: CAISESLAGANEQFF

D gene: .
J gene: TRBJ1-4
clone size: .
V gene: TRBV6-6
CDR3 DNA: TGTGCCAGCAACCCTCGCAGGGTCGGTGAAAAACTGTTTTTT
CDR3 protein: CASNPRRVGEKLFF

D gene: TRBD1
J gene: TRBJ1-4
clone size: once
V gene: TRBV5-1
CDR3 DNA: TGCGCCAGCAGCACAGGGGTTCTGAATGAAAAACTGTTTTTT
CDR3 protein: CASSTGVLNEKLFF

D gene: .
J gene: TRBJ2-3
clone size: .
V gene: TRBV9
CDR3 DNA: TGTGCCAGCAGCGTGAGGGGGGGCTCGTCCACAGATACGCAGTATTTT
CDR3 protein: CASSVRGGSSTDTQYF

D gene: .
J gene: TRBJ1-1
clone size: .
V gene: TRBV28
CDR3 DNA: TGTGCCAGCAGTCGTTCCACTGAAGCTTTCTTT
CDR3 protein: CASSRSTEAFF

D gene: .
J gene: TRBJ2-2
clone size: .
V gene: TRBV3-1/TRBV3-2
CDR3 DNA: TGTGCCAGCAGCAATAGAGCGGATAACACCGGGGAGCTGTTTTTT
CDR3 protein: CASSNRADNTGELFF

D gene: .
J gene: TRBJ2-7
clone size: once
V gene: TRBV9
CDR3 DNA: TGTGCCAGCAGCGAAAGCGTAAAGACCTACGAGCAGTACTTC
CDR3 protein: CASSESVKTYEQYF

D gene: .
J gene: TRBJ2-1
clone size: .
V gene: TRBV30
CDR3 DNA: TGTGCCTGGAGTGTATTGGGGGCTGGCATTGGTGAGCAGTTCTTC
CDR3 protein: CAWSVLGAGIGEQFF

D gene: .
J gene: TRBJ2-2
clone size: few
V gene: TRBV5-5
CDR3 DNA: TGTGCCAGCAGCTCGGACTATTACGGACAGATCACCGGGGAGCTGTTTTTT
CDR3 protein: CASSSDYYGQITGELFF

D gene: TRBD1
J gene: TRBJ2-7
clone size: .
V gene: TRBV11-1
CDR3 DNA: TGTGCCAGCAGCCCGGGACAGGGAGGCTACGAGCAGTACTTC
CDR3 protein: CASSPGQGGYEQYF

D gene: TRBD2
J gene: TRBJ2-7
clone size: .
V gene: TRBV6-2/TRBV6-3
CDR3 DNA: TGTGCCAGCAGTCCCCGCGGGGCTAGCGGGAGCGACGAGCAGTACTTC
CDR3 protein: CASSPRGASGSDEQYF

D gene: .
J gene: TRBJ1-2
clone size: .
V gene: TRBV7-2
CDR3 DNA: TGTGCCAGCAGCTTAGACGGAGGACCCCCATATGGCTACACCTTC
CDR3 protein: CASSLDGGPPYGYTF

D gene: TRBD1
J gene: TRBJ2-4
clone size: .
V gene: TRBV7-2
CDR3 DNA: TGTGCCAGCAGCTTAGCCGACAGGGCTGAGAACATTCAGTACTTC
CDR3 protein: CASSLADRAENIQYF

D gene: .
J gene: TRBJ1-3
clone size: few
V gene: TRBV24-1
CDR3 DNA: TGTGCCACCACAGGGGTTTTTTCTGGAAACACCATATATTTT
CDR3 protein: CATTGVFSGNTIYF

D gene: .
J gene: TRBJ1-2
clone size: once
V gene: TRBV9
CDR3 DNA: TGTGCCAGCAGCTTCGGGACCTATGGCTACACCTTC
CDR3 protein: CASSFGTYGYTF

D gene: .
J gene: TRBJ2-7
clone size: .
V gene: TRBV9
CDR3 DNA: TGTGCCAGCAGCGGCGAAGGGCAGGGTGGCCACGAGCAGTACTTC
CDR3 protein: CASSGEGQGGHEQYF

D gene: .
J gene: TRBJ1-3
clone size: once
V gene: TRBV11-1
CDR3 DNA: TGTGCCAGCAGCAGATACAGCTCTGGAAACACCATATATTTT
CDR3 protein: CASSRYSSGNTIYF

D gene: .
J gene: TRBJ2-1
clone size: .
V gene: TRBV19
CDR3 DNA: TGTGCCAGTAGAAAATCCGGGACGCCTACGGATGAGCAGTTCTTC
CDR3 protein: CASRKSGTPTDEQFF

D gene: .
J gene: TRBJ1-2
clone size: .
V gene: TRBV19
CDR3 DNA: TGTGCCAGTAGTATAGACGGACTCCCTACAACGAATGGCTACACCTTC
CDR3 protein: CASSIDGLPTTNGYTF

D gene: .
J gene: TRBJ2-7
clone size: once
V gene: TRBV6-5
CDR3 DNA: TGTGCCAGCACTAAGACCCCCGCGGAGTCCTACGAGCAGTACTTC
CDR3 protein: CASTKTPAESYEQYF

D gene: TRBD1
J gene: TRBJ1-2
clone size: .
V gene: TRBV6-5
CDR3 DNA: TGTGCCAGCAGTCCAGGGGGTAACTATGGCTACACCTTC
CDR3 protein: CASSPGGNYGYTF